The entry below gives a single TCR beta chain sequence along with its context. TCRdb's copy holds only in-frame clones and misses some; the assay was immunoSEQ multiplex PCR. The sample has more than 550,000 clones; roughly 86% are singletons. The data were obtained in a study of shared T cell receptors in the human thymus. This sample was shared with a second study, whose subject was human thymus T cells. From that study: Resections were taken during corrective heart surgery, and the thymus tissue came from these. Use of V and J genes seemed skewed within the thymic and blood repertoires. Related research reported highly overlapping thymic repertoires among unrelated individuals.

The source material was thymocytes. The sequence was collected from a boy younger than two with a congenital heart defect.

The CDR3 region has the DNA TGCAGCATAAGCCCCAGGGGTGCAAGCACAGATACGCAGTATTTT. It translates to CSISPRGASTDTQYF. The V call is TRBV29-1, the J call TRBJ2-3, with D perhaps matching TRBD1 (6 bases). Trimming cost V 8 bases and J 0 bases, with 18 bases left between them. CDR1 is SQVTM and CDR2 is ANQGSEA in the germline V gene. This CDR3 is built from 15 residues.